The 3 T cell receptor beta chains listed next were all sequenced from one sample in a study of T cell repertoires in cytomegalovirus infection. These receptors' targets are unknown. One entry per CDR3 protein, called by TCRdb with MiXCR from the reads. The table has 450,000 to 600,000 distinct CDR3 sequences, under 45% seen once; the top ten hold about 39%. Sequencing used cultured PBMCs, obtained from culture after CMV antigen stimulation. All receptors come from a human donor in good health (CMV status not recorded). Some clones in this sample may be carry-over from other donors' samples.

In its sample, this clonotype was seen a few times. The V and J genes are TRBV7-2 and TRBJ2-5, with D possibly being TRBD2 (5 bases). V was pared by 1 base and J by 3 bases, with 15 bases between. Germline V gene data show CDR1 as SGHTA and CDR2 as FQGNSA. The CDR3 consists of 16 residues. The CDR3 sequence: CASSLGAGLREETQYF. CDR3 bases: TGTGCCAGCAGCTTAGGGGCAGGCTTGAGGGAAGAGACCCAGTACTTC.

V and J are TRBV7-6 and TRBJ2-5, with D perhaps TRBD1 or TRBD2 (6 bases each). The CDR3 sequence is 12 residues long. V was cut by 3 bases and J by 13 bases, with 15 bases left in between. Germline CDR1 SGHVS, CDR2 FNYEAQ. This CDR3 reads CASSLNGGGWYF. The CDR3 DNA follows: TGTGCCAGCAGCTTGAACGGAGGGGGGTGGTACTTC.

This clonotype was seen only a few times. This chain links TRBV10-3 with TRBJ2-5, with a possible D match to TRBD1 (5 bases). The germline CDR1 and CDR2 sequences are ENHRY and SYGVKD. The V end was cut by 2 bases, the J end by 5 bases, with 12 bases between. This CDR3 region has 14 residues. CDR3 in DNA: TGTGCCATCAGTGAGCTCAGGGATGTGGAGACCCAGTACTTC. As protein: CAISELRDVETQYF.